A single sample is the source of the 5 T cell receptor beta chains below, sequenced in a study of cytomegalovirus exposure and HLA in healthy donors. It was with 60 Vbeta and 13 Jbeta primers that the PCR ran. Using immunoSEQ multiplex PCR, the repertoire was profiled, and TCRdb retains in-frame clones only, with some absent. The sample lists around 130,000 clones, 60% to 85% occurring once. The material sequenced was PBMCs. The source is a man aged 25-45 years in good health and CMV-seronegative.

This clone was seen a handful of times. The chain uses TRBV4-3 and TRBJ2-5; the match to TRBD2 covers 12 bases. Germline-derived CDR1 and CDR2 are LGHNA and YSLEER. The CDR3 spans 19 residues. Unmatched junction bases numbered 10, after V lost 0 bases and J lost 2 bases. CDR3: CASSQDWLAGGKGQETQYF. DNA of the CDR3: TGCGCCAGCAGCCAAGACTGGCTAGCGGGGGGGAAGGGTCAAGAGACCCAGTACTTC.

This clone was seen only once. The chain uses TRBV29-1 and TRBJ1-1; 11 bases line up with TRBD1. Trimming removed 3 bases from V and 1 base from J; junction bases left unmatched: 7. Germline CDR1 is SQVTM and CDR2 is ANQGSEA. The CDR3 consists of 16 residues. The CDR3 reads CSVDVWDRGSNTEAFF. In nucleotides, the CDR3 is TGCAGCGTTGACGTTTGGGACAGGGGGTCGAACACTGAAGCTTTCTTT. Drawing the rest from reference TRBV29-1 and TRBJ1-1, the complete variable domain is SAVISQKPSRDICQRGTSLTIQCQVDSQVTMMFWYRQQPGQSLTLIATANQGSEATYESGFVIDKFPISRPNLTFSTLTVSNMSPEDSSIYLCSVDVWDRGSNTEAFFGQGTRLTVV.

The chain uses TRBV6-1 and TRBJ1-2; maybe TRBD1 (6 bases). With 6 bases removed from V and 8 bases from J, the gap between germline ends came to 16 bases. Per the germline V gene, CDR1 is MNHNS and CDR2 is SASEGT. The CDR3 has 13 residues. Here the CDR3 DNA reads TGTGCCAGCAGCCAACATAGGACAGACGGCTACACCTTC. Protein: CASSQHRTDGYTF.

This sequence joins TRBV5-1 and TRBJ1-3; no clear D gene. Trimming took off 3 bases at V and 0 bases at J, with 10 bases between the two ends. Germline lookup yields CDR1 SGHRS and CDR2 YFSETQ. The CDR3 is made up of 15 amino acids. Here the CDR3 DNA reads TGCGCCAGCAGCTCCGAGCCGCTCTCTGGAAACACCATATATTTT. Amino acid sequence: CASSSEPLSGNTIYF. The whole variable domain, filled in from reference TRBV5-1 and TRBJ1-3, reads KAGVTQTPRYLIKTRGQQVTLSCSPISGHRSVSWYQQTPGQGLQFLFEYFSETQRNKGNFPGRFSGRQFSNSRSEMNVSTLELGDSALYLCASSSEPLSGNTIYFGEGSWLTVV.

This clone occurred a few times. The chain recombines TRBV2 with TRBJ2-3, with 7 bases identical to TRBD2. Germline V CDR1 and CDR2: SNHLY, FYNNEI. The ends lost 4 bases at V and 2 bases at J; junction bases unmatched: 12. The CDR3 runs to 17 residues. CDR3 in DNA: TGTGCCAGCAGTGCGAGATTTGTGGGGACTAACACAGATACGCAGTATTTT. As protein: CASSARFVGTNTDTQYF. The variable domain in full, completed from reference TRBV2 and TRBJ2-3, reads EPEVTQTPSHQVTQMGQEVILRCVPISNHLYFYWYRQILGQKVEFLVSFYNNEISEKSEIFDDQFSVERPDGSNFTLKIRSTKLEDSAMYFCASSARFVGTNTDTQYFGPGTRLTVL.